These 15 T cell receptor beta chains originate from one sample sequenced in a study of blood T cell repertoires in COVID-19. The protocol was immunoSEQ multiplex PCR, while the TCRdb copy is restricted to in-frame clones and leaves out a portion. This table holds about 190,000 clones, roughly 85% found once. The sample taken for sequencing was peripheral blood. The receptors shown here come from a woman older than 75 with acute or convalescent COVID-19.

In nucleotides, the CDR3 is TGCAGTGCTAGTCGGGAGCGGAATGAGCAGTTCTTC. This codes for CSASRERNEQFF. This chain links TRBV20-1 with TRBJ2-1; TRBD2 might be the D (6 bases). V dropped 3 bases and J dropped 7 bases, with 10 bases sitting between them. There are 12 residues in the CDR3. Germline V gene data show CDR1 as DFQATT and CDR2 as SNEGSKA (reference sequence).

The genes are TRBV19 and TRBJ1-1; TRBD1 matches 7 bases. Per germline, CDR1 LNHDA and CDR2 SQIVND (reference sequence). The CDR3 runs to 17 residues. J was trimmed by 6 bases and V by 10 bases; bases with no gene match: 23. The CDR3 protein is CATWHPGQLKGPPEAFF. In DNA form, the CDR3 reads TGTGCCACCTGGCATCCGGGACAGCTAAAGGGGCCGCCTGAAGCTTTCTTT.

The chain uses TRBV28 and TRBJ2-7; D is unresolved. The germline CDR1 and CDR2 sequences are MDHEN and SYDVKM. Between the trimmed V and J ends, which lost 6 bases and 7 bases, there was a span of 13 bases. This CDR3 region has 12 residues. In DNA, the CDR3 is TGTGCCAGCAGCCAGACTCCCCCGGAGCAGTACTTC. Protein: CASSQTPPEQYF. Based on the CDR3 plus reference TRBV28 and TRBJ2-7, the full variable domain is DVKVTQSSRYLVKRTGEKVFLECVQDMDHENMFWYRQDPGLGLRLIYFSYDVKMKEKGDIPEGYSVSREKKERFSLILESASTNQTSMYLCASSQTPPEQYFGPGTRLTVT.

The chain uses TRBV7-2 and TRBJ1-4; D remains unclear. V lost 3 bases to trimming and J lost 8 bases, with 13 bases between them. CDR1 and CDR2 (germline): SGHTA, FQGNSA. This CDR3 comprises 14 residues. The CDR3 sequence: CASSFAGAGEKLFF. The CDR3 DNA reads TGTGCCAGCAGCTTTGCGGGCGCGGGGGAAAAACTGTTTTTT.

The CDR3 protein is CATSRAVRVTDAEAFF. CDR3 nucleotides: TGTGCCACCAGCAGAGCTGTCAGGGTTACCGACGCTGAAGCTTTCTTT. The V and J genes are TRBV15 and TRBJ1-1, with D possibly matching TRBD1 (5 bases). From germline, CDR1 is LNHNV and CDR2 YYDKDF (reference sequence). CDR3 length: 16 residues. The V and J ends lost 1 base and 6 bases respectively, with 18 bases between them.

The chain links TRBV7-9 to TRBJ1-1; tentative D call: TRBD1 (5 bases). CDR1 is SEHNR and CDR2 is FQNEAQ in the germline V gene (reference sequence). Trimming pared 1 base from V and 6 bases from J, leaving 12 bases between. This CDR3 contains 14 residues. In DNA, the CDR3 is TGTGCCAGCAGCTTAGTTATGGAGGGGCCTGAAGCTTTCTTT. As protein: CASSLVMEGPEAFF.

The V call is TRBV27, the J call TRBJ2-7, with 7 bases identical to TRBD1. The CDR3 covers 14 residues. The V segment lost 3 bases and the J segment 3 bases; nucleotides outside the gene matches: 5. The germline V gene has CDR1 MNHEY and CDR2 SMNVEV (reference sequence). Here the CDR3 reads CASSFHDRVYEQYF. Written as DNA, the CDR3 is TGTGCCAGCAGTTTCCACGACAGGGTCTACGAGCAGTACTTC.

V gene TRBV12-3 or TRBV12-4 combines with J gene TRBJ1-1; no clear D gene. The CDR3 has 13 residues. The V end was cut by 3 bases, the J end by 1 base, with 6 bases between. The CDR3 sequence is CASSLSGNTEAFF. The CDR3 bases are TGTGCCAGCAGTTTGTCGGGGAACACTGAAGCTTTCTTT.

V and J are TRBV11-2 and TRBJ2-2; 7 nucleotides align to TRBD2. Trimming cost V 5 bases and J 4 bases; bases outside gene matches: 10. The V gene's germline CDR1 is SGHAT and CDR2 FQNNGV. This CDR3 region has 16 residues. The CDR3 region has the DNA TGTGCCAGCAGCCTATGGGGGGGAAGAGGCACCGGGGAGCTGTTTTTT. Residues: CASSLWGGRGTGELFF.

The rearrangement links TRBV6-6 to TRBJ1-2, with unresolved D. The CDR3 sequence is 14 residues long. The germline gives CDR1 MNHNY, CDR2 SVGAGI (reference sequence). Trimming removed 4 bases from V and 3 bases from J, with 12 bases in between. The CDR3: CASSSTDTDYGYTF. The CDR3 coding sequence is TGTGCCAGCAGTTCAACCGACACCGACTATGGCTACACCTTC.

The chain uses TRBV5-1 and TRBJ2-2, with TRBD2 matching 13 bases. Germline loops: CDR1 SGHRS, CDR2 YFSETQ. This CDR3 comprises 20 residues. The V segment lost 0 bases and the J segment 1 base; nucleotides outside the gene matches: 9. CDR3 region: CASSLEPGTSGMGNTGELFF. DNA for the CDR3: TGCGCCAGCAGCTTGGAACCCGGGACTAGCGGGATGGGGAACACCGGGGAGCTGTTTTTT.

The J gene is TRBJ1-3, the V gene TRBV6-2 or TRBV6-3; 9 bases line up with TRBD1. CDR1 MNHEY and CDR2 SVGEGT come from the germline V gene. The CDR3 is 17 residues long. V was clipped by 3 bases and J by 7 bases; unmatched bases: 13. The CDR3 region is CASSYARWTGVGNTIYF. The CDR3 bases are TGTGCCAGCAGTTATGCGAGATGGACAGGGGTCGGGAACACCATATATTTT.

The rearrangement joins TRBV28 to TRBJ1-3; a possible D gene is TRBD1 (5 bases). The V end lost 6 bases, the J end lost 3 bases, and 15 bases lay between the germline ends. Germline V gene sequence: CDR1 MDHEN, CDR2 SYDVKM. CDR3 size: 15 residues. The CDR3 DNA is TGTGCCAGCAGCTCTTTTGGGGGGTTTGGAAACACCATATATTTT. It translates to CASSSFGGFGNTIYF.

The chain employs TRBV10-3 and TRBJ2-2; possible D gene TRBD2, 5 bases. The CDR3 runs to 15 residues. Looked up from germline, CDR1 is ENHRY and CDR2 is SYGVKD. Trimming stripped 6 bases from V and 3 bases from J, with 14 bases between. The CDR3 loop is CAIRGSIDDTGELFF. CDR3 DNA: TGTGCCATCAGGGGGAGCATTGACGACACCGGGGAGCTGTTTTTT.

The V gene is TRBV5-1, the J gene TRBJ1-1; D is unresolved. Germline V lookup: CDR1 SGHRS, CDR2 YFSETQ. V shed 3 bases and J shed 3 bases, with 15 bases lying between them. This CDR3 has 15 residues. The CDR3 region is CASSSDGMTYTEAFF. The DNA of the CDR3 is TGCGCCAGCAGCTCTGACGGGATGACATACACTGAAGCTTTCTTT.